One sample yielded the 9 T cell receptor beta chains listed below, sequenced in a study of metastatic and nonmetastatic thyroid tumors (dated by TCRdb to the early 2020s). The library was obtained by PCR. The sample was run on an Illumina HiSeq 4000. In-frame beta chains were kept once TCRdb had trimmed the public reads at Q25 with fastp and called clones with MiXCR. The sample records about 4,300 clones, about 24% of which are singletons. The ten largest clones capture roughly a tenth of the sample. Before undergoing thyroid surgery, none of the patients had been given any kind of treatment. Sequencing used tumor tissue. These receptors were taken from a male donor with papillary thyroid cancer or a benign thyroid nodule (not recorded which). Some clones in this sample may be carry-over from other donors' samples.

This clone was recorded a few times. The V call is TRBV6-2 or TRBV6-3, the J call TRBJ2-3; the match to TRBD2 covers 9 bases. The CDR3 covers 15 residues. V lost 4 bases, J lost 0 bases, and 2 bases stayed unmatched. Germline lookup yields CDR1 MNHEY and CDR2 SVGEGT. The DNA of the CDR3 is TGTGCCAGCAGTTCCGGACTAGCGAGCACAGATACGCAGTATTTT. It yields the protein CASSSGLASTDTQYF.

The rearrangement uses TRBV28 and TRBJ2-7; 8 bases agree with TRBD2. The V and J ends lost 5 bases and 4 bases, in that order; junction bases with no gene match: 13. This CDR3 spans 16 amino acids. Looked up from germline, CDR1 is MDHEN and CDR2 is SYDVKM. CDR3 residues: CASSQYDSGIRYEQYF. In DNA, the CDR3 is TGTGCCAGCAGTCAATACGATAGCGGGATAAGGTACGAGCAGTACTTC.

The table lists this clone with many counts. A read error is possible here, since a much larger clone lies one base away. The genes are TRBV6-1 and TRBJ2-4; 7 nucleotides agree with TRBD1. The CDR3 runs to 16 residues. V trimming: 11 bases; J trimming: 1 base; junction bases outside the gene matches: 14. CDR1 is MNHNS and CDR2 is SASEGT in the germline V gene. This CDR3 reads CAGTRTGLVAKNIQYF. As DNA, the CDR3 is TGTGCCGGCACCCGGACAGGACTCGTCGCCAAAAACATTCAGTACTTC.

This clone was seen more than once but under ten times. The chain combines TRBV6-5 with TRBJ1-1; D perhaps matches TRBD1 (5 bases). Trimming removed 0 bases at V and 6 bases at J, with 8 bases between. Germline CDR1 MNHEY, CDR2 SVGAGI. There are 13 residues in the CDR3. CDR3 residues: CASSYSRGAEAFF. In DNA form, the CDR3 reads TGTGCCAGCAGTTACTCGAGGGGTGCTGAAGCTTTCTTT.

Notes on this clone: As the CDR3 is not closed by the conserved phenylalanine or tryptophan, this likely results from a read error. The V gene is TRBV11-1, the J gene TRBJ2-1, with TRBD2 matching over 8 bases. The CDR3 contains 15 residues. The germline V gene encodes CDR1 SGHAT and CDR2 FQDESV (reference sequence). In nucleotides, the CDR3 is TGTGCCAGCGGCTTCCGGGAGGGTGTCTACAATGAGCAGTTCTGC. This gives the protein CASGFREGVYNEQFC.

The chain couples TRBV6-1 to TRBJ2-7; tentatively, D is TRBD2 (6 bases). CDR1 and CDR2 from the germline V gene are MNHNS and SASEGT. The V gene lost 6 bases and the J gene lost 5 bases, with 20 bases spanning the gap. CDR3 length: 15 amino acids. In nucleotides, the CDR3 is TGTGCCAGCAGACGGTCTCCCGGGAGCGGCGACGAGCAGTACTTC. Protein: CASRRSPGSGDEQYF.

This clone was observed a few times. This chain connects TRBV28 to TRBJ1-6; 9 bases fit TRBD1. CDR1 is MDHEN, CDR2 SYDVKM, per germline. This CDR3 has 14 amino acids. The ends lost 5 bases at V and 8 bases at J; junction bases unmatched: 4. Here the CDR3 reads CASSRDRGDSPLHF. The CDR3 region has the DNA TGTGCCAGCAGTCGTGACAGGGGGGATTCACCCCTCCACTTT.

In this sample, this clone turned up once. J is TRBJ1-5 and V is TRBV30, with a tentative D call TRBD1 (6 bases). Trimming took 0 bases from V and 0 from J, leaving 12 bases between them. Germline V lookup: CDR1 GTSNPN, CDR2 SVGIG (reference sequence). This CDR3 spans 16 amino acids. CDR3 sequence: CAWSVGGPLSNQPQHF. The CDR3 region has the DNA TGTGCCTGGAGTGTAGGGGGGCCCCTTAGCAATCAGCCCCAGCATTTT.

J is TRBJ1-4 and V is TRBV20-1, with 9 positions matching TRBD1. With 5 bases clipped from V and 7 bases from J, the junction kept 8 bases outside the gene matches. CDR1 and CDR2 (germline): DFQATT, SNEGSKA (reference sequence). The CDR3 contains 14 residues. The CDR3 sequence is CSADSGQGFEKLFF. CDR3 nucleotide sequence: TGCAGTGCTGATTCGGGACAGGGCTTTGAAAAACTGTTTTTT.